Shown below are 23 T cell receptor beta chains from a single sample sequenced in a study of cytomegalovirus exposure and HLA in healthy donors. Clones were read by immunoSEQ multiplex PCR, and TCRdb kept only the in-frame ones, dropping some. This table has over 80,000 clones, 85% appearing once. The sequenced material came from PBMCs. The receptors were gathered from a man between 18 and 29 years old in good health and CMV-seropositive.

This clone was seen a single time. The chain recombines TRBV29-1 with TRBJ1-2; TRBD1 might be the D (6 bases). The germline V gene encodes CDR1 SQVTM and CDR2 ANQGSEA. V was cut by 4 bases and J by 5 bases, with 17 bases left in between. CDR3 length equals 14 residues. The CDR3 protein is CSVVRDMSSYGYTF. The CDR3 DNA follows: TGCAGCGTTGTTCGGGACATGTCTTCGTATGGCTACACCTTC.

V is TRBV7-2 and J is TRBJ1-3; D possibly corresponds to TRBD1 (6 bases). This CDR3 comprises 15 residues. Trimming removed 1 base from V and 3 bases from J, with 10 bases in between. CDR1 is SGHTA, CDR2 FQGNSA, per germline. In DNA form, the CDR3 reads TGTGCCAGCAGCTTAGTAGGGGGTGGTGGAAACACCATATATTTT. It codes for CASSLVGGGGNTIYF.

This clone was detected only once. J is TRBJ1-2 and V is TRBV28; TRBD1 is a possible D gene (6 bases). Trimming shortened V by 8 bases and J by 6 bases, and 16 bases separated the two germline ends. The germline V gene has CDR1 MDHEN and CDR2 SYDVKM. The CDR3 is 13 residues long. The CDR3 region is CASGEQDSHGYTF. The CDR3 nucleotides read TGTGCCAGCGGTGAGCAGGACAGTCATGGCTACACCTTC.

The chain carries TRBV27 and TRBJ2-1; the D gene is possibly TRBD2 (6 bases). Germline V lookup: CDR1 MNHEY, CDR2 SMNVEV (reference sequence). The CDR3 contains 13 residues. The V gene lost 2 bases and the J gene lost 8 bases, with 10 bases spanning the gap. The CDR3 bases are TGTGCCAGCAGTTTAAAGGAGGGCGATGAGCAGTTCTTC. Protein product: CASSLKEGDEQFF.

This clone appeared once. The chain joins TRBV6-4 to TRBJ2-1, with TRBD2 as a possible D gene (5 bases). V was pared by 5 bases and J by 4 bases, with 15 bases between. Germline values: CDR1 MRHNA, CDR2 SNTAGT. CDR3 length: 15 amino acids. The CDR3: CASSKDNRGYNEQFF. DNA of the CDR3: TGTGCCAGCAGTAAAGACAACCGAGGGTACAATGAGCAGTTCTTC.

V usage is TRBV4-2 and J usage is TRBJ2-2, with D possibly TRBD2 on 6 matching bases. This CDR3 spans 16 amino acids. Germline V gene sequence: CDR1 LGHNA, CDR2 YNFKEQ. V was clipped by 0 bases and J by 0 bases, with 8 bases between them. CDR3 bases: TGTGCCAGCAGCCAAGAGGAGGGAGCGAACACCGGGGAGCTGTTTTTT. This encodes CASSQEEGANTGELFF.

V is TRBV28 and J is TRBJ1-2; 9 bases align to TRBD1. The germline V gene has CDR1 MDHEN and CDR2 SYDVKM. V shed 5 bases and J 11 bases; nucleotides not matched to a gene: 9. This CDR3 region has 13 residues. CDR3 bases: TGTGCCAGCAGTCAGGACAGGGGTTTGCCTTACACCTTC. Amino acids: CASSQDRGLPYTF.

V and J are TRBV6-5 and TRBJ1-2, with D possibly TRBD1 on 6 matching bases. The CDR3 runs to 15 residues. Germline V CDR1 and CDR2: MNHEY, SVGAGI. V shed 2 bases and J shed 8 bases, with 18 bases lying between them. The CDR3 sequence: CASSYGSGGAGGYTF. The CDR3 DNA sequence: TGTGCCAGCAGTTACGGGTCGGGGGGGGCTGGCGGCTACACCTTC.

The chain links TRBV27 to TRBJ2-3; 7 nucleotides agree with TRBD2. The V gene end was trimmed by 1 base and the J gene end by 1 base; junction bases not matched to a gene: 8. CDR1 and CDR2 (germline): MNHEY, SMNVEV (reference sequence). The CDR3 consists of 17 residues. The CDR3 DNA follows: TGTGCCAGCAGTTTATGGTTTGACACTAGCGGCACAGATACGCAGTATTTT. As protein: CASSLWFDTSGTDTQYF.

This clone has only a few counts. The CDR3 sequence: CASSEAANYYEQYF. CDR3 DNA sequence: TGTGCCAGCAGTGAAGCGGCCAATTACTACGAGCAGTACTTC. The genes are TRBV6-1 and TRBJ2-7; D not resolved. The CDR3 is 14 amino acids. CDR1 and CDR2 from the germline V gene are MNHNS and SASEGT. The V and J ends lost 0 bases and 3 bases respectively, with 9 bases between them.

This clone has a handful of counts. V is TRBV4-1 and J is TRBJ1-2; D remains ambiguous. V lost 1 base and J 0 bases, leaving 12 bases between the germline ends. Germline CDR1 reads MGHRA; CDR2 reads YSYEKL. This CDR3 contains 16 residues. The CDR3 DNA reads as TGCGCCAGCAGCCAAGGGGTGAGGGCCTCTAACTATGGCTACACCTTC. Translation: CASSQGVRASNYGYTF.

This sequence joins TRBV7-3 and TRBJ2-2; TRBD1 agrees at 8 bases. In germline, CDR1 is SGHTA, CDR2 FQGTGA. The trim removed 0 bases at V and 5 bases at J, leaving 5 bases unmatched. This CDR3 is built from 16 residues. Written as DNA, the CDR3 is TGTGCCAGCAGCTTAACGGTGGACAGGGAAACCGGGGAGCTGTTTTTT. Protein: CASSLTVDRETGELFF.

The chain has TRBV6-5 and TRBJ1-2; a weak D match, TRBD1 (6 bases). This CDR3 is built from 14 residues. From germline, CDR1 is MNHEY and CDR2 SVGAGI. V was trimmed by 10 bases and J by 2 bases, leaving 17 bases between them. CDR3 region: CATRRGGVNYGYTF. CDR3 DNA: TGTGCCACTCGGAGGGGGGGCGTCAACTATGGCTACACCTTC.

The sample holds one count of this clone. The chain carries TRBV25-1 and TRBJ1-4, with TRBD1 as a possible D gene (5 bases). The length of the CDR3 is 12 residues. Deletions cut 8 bases from V and 8 bases from J, with 12 bases between. Germline-derived CDR1 and CDR2 are MGHDK and SYGVNS. CDR3 bases: TGTGCCAGCCTAGGGGCAGGGGAAAAACTGTTTTTT. It codes for CASLGAGEKLFF.

The V gene is TRBV28, the J gene TRBJ2-7; 14 bases are shared with TRBD2. Per germline, CDR1 MDHEN and CDR2 SYDVKM. This CDR3 spans 14 amino acids. With 6 bases clipped from V and 2 bases from J, the junction kept 0 bases outside the gene matches. Here the CDR3 reads CASRGLAGAYEQYF. DNA of the CDR3: TGTGCCAGCAGGGGACTAGCGGGAGCCTACGAGCAGTACTTC.

This chain links TRBV15 with TRBJ2-7; D possibly corresponds to TRBD1 (6 bases). This CDR3 has 14 amino acids. Germline values: CDR1 LNHNV, CDR2 YYDKDF (reference sequence). V shed 4 bases and J shed 4 bases, with 14 bases lying between them. The CDR3 is CATSTNIQGYEQYF. In DNA, the CDR3 is TGTGCCACCAGCACCAACATACAGGGTTACGAGCAGTACTTC.

The CDR3 coding sequence is TGTGCCAGCAGCTTATGGAGCGGGGGGAGCAATGAGCAGTTCTTC. Residues: CASSLWSGGSNEQFF. This chain joins TRBV7-3 and TRBJ2-1; 9 nucleotides match TRBD2. Trimming removed 2 bases from V and 6 bases from J; junction bases left unmatched: 5. The CDR3 has 15 amino acids. Germline-derived CDR1 and CDR2 are SGHTA and FQGTGA.

The J gene is TRBJ2-7, the V gene TRBV28; 7 bases map to TRBD1. V gave up 8 bases and J gave up 7 bases; unmatched junction bases: 8. The CDR3 is 12 residues long. Germline values: CDR1 MDHEN, CDR2 SYDVKM. CDR3 region: CASRYRGEEQYF. DNA for the CDR3: TGTGCCAGCCGCTACAGGGGAGAGGAGCAGTACTTC.

The V call is TRBV27, the J call TRBJ2-1, with unresolved D. Per germline, CDR1 MNHEY and CDR2 SMNVEV (reference sequence). The V gene lost 6 bases and the J gene lost 0 bases, with 12 bases spanning the gap. This CDR3 region has 15 residues. The CDR3 loop is CASSSGFYSYNEQFF. The CDR3 DNA is TGTGCCAGCAGCTCCGGGTTCTACTCCTACAATGAGCAGTTCTTC.

This clone was seen more than once but under ten times. The chain joins TRBV5-4 to TRBJ2-3; tentatively, D is TRBD1 (5 bases). Germline values: CDR1 SGHNT, CDR2 YYREEE (reference sequence). Trimming removed 0 bases from V and 8 bases from J, with 7 bases in between. The CDR3 covers 12 residues. The CDR3 DNA is TGTGCCAGCAGCTTGGACCAGGGTACGCAGTATTTT. Residues: CASSLDQGTQYF.

The V call is TRBV6-6, the J call TRBJ2-1, with TRBD2 as a possible D gene (6 bases). Per germline, CDR1 MNHNY and CDR2 SVGAGI (reference sequence). V gave up 0 bases and J gave up 0 bases, with 9 bases separating them. The CDR3 consists of 16 residues. CDR3 DNA sequence: TGTGCCAGCAGTTACTCTCACGGGGGCTCCTACAATGAGCAGTTCTTC. It is translated as CASSYSHGGSYNEQFF.

This chain joins TRBV18 and TRBJ2-2; 12 bases line up with TRBD1. Germline V CDR1 and CDR2: KGHSH, LQKENI. The CDR3 is 18 residues long. The V and J ends lost 2 bases and 4 bases, in that order; junction bases with no gene match: 8. The CDR3 loop is CASSPRDRGRLGTGELFF. The CDR3 DNA reads TGTGCCAGCTCACCAAGGGACAGGGGGCGCCTAGGCACCGGGGAGCTGTTTTTT.

Worth noting for this clone: A much larger clone sits a single nucleotide away, making a read error possible. The chain links TRBV25-1 to TRBJ2-7, with 11 bases lining up with TRBD1. In germline, CDR1 is MGHDK, CDR2 SYGVNS. The CDR3 consists of 14 residues. The V gene end was trimmed by 4 bases and the J gene end by 3 bases; junction bases not matched to a gene: 2. Written as DNA, the CDR3 is TGTGCCAGCAGTGTAGGGACAGGGGGCTACGAGCAGTACTTC. Its protein product is CASSVGTGGYEQYF.